This T cell receptor (beta chain) was identified during a study of T cell responses to AZD1222 COVID-19 vaccine. Study-level findings and limits: AZD1222 recipients seropositive at baseline numbered only 5 or 6. Samples come after the peak T cell response, not at day 14. Spike-specific TCR breadth rose after two AZD1222 doses, and depth rose as well. Females outnumbered males among donors, who were mostly white British; clonal diversity was possibly underestimated.

The table came from immunoSEQ multiplex PCR; TCRdb's copy has only in-frame clones and leaves some out. The data show approximately 100,000 clones, with more than 90% seen just once and 2% to 2.5% held by the top ten. V lost 6 bases, J lost 7 bases, and 7 bases stayed unmatched. There are 13 residues in the CDR3. As to this clone: Its antigen remains unknown.

Material: peripheral blood, obtained on day 0 of AZD1222 vaccination. The clonotype originates from an adult in good health. The rearrangement joins TRBV12-3 or TRBV12-4 to TRBJ1-2, with 8 bases fitting TRBD1. This chain's CDR3 is CASSFGQGAGYTF. Written as DNA, the CDR3 is TGTGCCAGCAGCTTCGGGCAGGGGGCTGGCTACACCTTC.